This TCR beta chain is drawn from a study of CD8+ T cells in alopecia areata. Study in general: Patients received oral tofacitinib, 5 to 10 mg twice daily, for moderate-to-severe alopecia areata.

As regards this clone: What it binds is not known.

Once RNA had been extracted, it was reverse transcribed into cDNA to act as the sequencing template. Sequencing was performed with immunoSEQ multiplex PCR; in TCRdb, only in-frame clones are kept and a portion is missing. This table has roughly 59,000 clones, approximately 45% appearing once. Study-wide results and limits: Compared with normal scalp, lesional scalp had higher clonality and more expanded CD8+ clones.

Germline assignment: CDR1 SGHTA and CDR2 FQGTGA. J lost 0 bases, V lost 5 bases, and 5 bases had no gene match. The CDR3 covers 17 residues. Collected material from alopecia areata patients comprised lesional scalp punch biopsies and peripheral blood. PBMCs, the starting material, were the source of sorted CD4+ and CD8+ T cells. This receptor was taken from a human donor with alopecia areata. This material consisted of CD8+ T cells sorted from blood, taken at week 0. The chain has TRBV7-3 and TRBJ2-6, with 9 bases aligning to TRBD2. CDR3 region: CASSALAGFSGANVLTF. The DNA of the CDR3 is TGTGCCAGCAGCGCGCTAGCGGGGTTCTCTGGGGCCAACGTCCTGACTTTC.